The present T cell receptor beta chain was sequenced within a study of identical twins (dated by TCRdb to about 2016). Concerning the study at large: To test whether fetal clonotypes persist, this study deep-sequenced TCR alpha and beta repertoires from monozygotic twins, from unrelated adults of various ages, and from cord blood. To rule out contamination, the twin experiments were replicated at different times with different library preparation protocols.

All donors were healthy Caucasians. Using Miltenyi CD45RO+ enrichment and human naive T-cell isolation kits, memory (CD45RO+) and naive T cells were isolated from PBMC. Libraries came from 5' RACE. Sequenced on an Illumina HiSeq 2000. Template switching introduced a universal primer binding site; the final cDNA contained a unique molecular identifier, enabling accurate counting of TCR cDNA molecules. Specific primers in the conserved constant-segment region were used to synthesize first-strand cDNA for TCR alpha and beta chains. To control for contamination, every cDNA library carried two barcodes: a SMART-Mk sample barcode plus Illumina barcodes. TruSeq adapter sequences and Illumina sample barcodes were added in two successive PCR steps. The Illumina HiSeq platform was used with custom primers to sequence TCR alpha and beta cDNA libraries. The original methods were these. MiGEC was used to process raw reads and extract unique molecular identifiers, and MiXCR was used to find CDR3 positions. Recombination models were inferred per individual with the repgenHMM and IGoR tools using an EM algorithm. Shared clonotype analysis was performed with the tcR package in R, normalizing sharing by the product of cloneset sizes. Out-of-frame nonproductive sequences were analyzed to study raw recombination free of thymic and clonal selection effects. TCRdb cleaned the public reads at Q25 with fastp, built clones with MiXCR and kept in-frame beta chains. Identical CDR3 protein sequences are pooled into one entry, listed with their most common genes and DNA. The V and J calls were determined by TCRdb, not by the authors. Here the sample has 100,000 to 110,000 distinct CDR3 sequences; roughly 6% occur a single time. The ten largest clonotypes hold approximately 12% of the sample.

From the cysteine up to the phenylalanine, the CDR3 has a length of 19 residues. CDR3 DNA only is kept here, 57 bases in frame from base 1. Relative to germline, V is missing 5 bases and J is missing 2 bases, with 17 bases of the junction outside any gene match. The CDR1 and CDR2 encoded by the germline V gene are SGHNT and YENEEA. In regard to this clonotype: The target of this receptor is not known. No much larger clone exists at a distance of one base, and base qualities are not known.

What the study reported, not specific to this receptor: Abundant cord blood beta clonotypes had fewer insertions, young adult naive repertoires showed a similar but weaker trend, and memory repertoires showed no such trend. Zero-insertion analyses could be partly confounded by invariant T cells such as MAIT and iNKT, although diverse VJ usage argued against such confounding for most clonotypes. Because the same donors could not be followed over many years, the conclusions depended on cross-sectional statistical analysis. Compared with coincidental sharing between unrelated individuals, out-of-frame TCR alpha sequences shared between twins had an excess of sequences with low generation probability. Excess twin sharing in beta out-of-frame sequences was weaker because fewer shared sequences lowered the signal-to-noise ratio. Recombination models systematically underestimated out-of-frame TCR alpha sharing in monozygotic twins but agreed with sharing between unrelated individuals.

This TCR was recovered from a woman aged 45-65 years in good health. Sequenced material: memory T cells sorted from blood. According to the study, the label for this sample's cell subset or site signals: CD45RO+ enriched T cells. The chain is assembled from TRBV11-3 and TRBJ2-1, and 8 junctional nucleotides match TRBD2. The nucleotides read TGTGCCAGCAGCCCTAGCGGGTGGGGTAGCGGGACAACCTACAATGAGCAGTTCTTC. Protein translation: CASSPSGWGSGTTYNEQFF. Outside the CDR3, residues come from the reference TRBV11-3 and TRBJ2-1 proteins, so the full variable domain is: EAGVVQSPRYKIIEKKQPVAFWCNPISGHNTLYWYLQNLGQGPELLIRYENEEAVDDSQLPKDRFSAERLKGVDSTLKIQPAELGDSAVYLCASSPSGWGSGTTYNEQFFGPGTRLTVL.